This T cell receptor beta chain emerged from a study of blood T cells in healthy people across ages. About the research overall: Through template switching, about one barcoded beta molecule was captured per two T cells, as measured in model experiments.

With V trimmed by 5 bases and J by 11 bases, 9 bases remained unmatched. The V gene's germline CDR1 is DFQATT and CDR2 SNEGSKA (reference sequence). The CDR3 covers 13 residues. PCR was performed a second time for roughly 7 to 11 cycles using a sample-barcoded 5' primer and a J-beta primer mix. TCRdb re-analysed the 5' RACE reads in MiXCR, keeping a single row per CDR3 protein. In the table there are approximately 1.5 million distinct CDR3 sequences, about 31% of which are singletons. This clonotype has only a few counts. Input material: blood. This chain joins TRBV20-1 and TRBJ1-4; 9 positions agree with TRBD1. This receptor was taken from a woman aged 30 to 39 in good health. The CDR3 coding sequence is TGCAGTGCTGGGGACAGGGAGCGTCTGAAACTGTTTTTT. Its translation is CSAGDRERLKLFF.